Listed below are T cell receptor beta chains from one sample, sequenced in a study of blood T cell repertoires in COVID-19. The table came from immunoSEQ multiplex PCR; TCRdb's copy has only in-frame clones and leaves some out. The sample lists approximately 470,000 clones; roughly 88% were seen once. The sequencing input was peripheral blood. Receptors were obtained from a human donor in a cohort sampled during active COVID-19. CDR3s include the opening cysteine and the closing phenylalanine or tryptophan. The D gene is left open where the match is weak. Clone size, where shown, is once, few, many, or a class for clones that have expanded.

V gene	CDR3 length	D gene	clone size	J gene	CDR3 protein
TRBV10-3	13	NA	NA	TRBJ1-1	CAIQSTKNTEAFF
TRBV28	15	TRBD2	once	TRBJ2-1	CASRGRTSGSYEQFF
TRBV10-3	14	NA	NA	TRBJ2-7	CAISELGPTYEQYF
TRBV19	15	NA	NA	TRBJ1-1	CASSTREGGHTEAFF
TRBV6-5	14	NA	NA	TRBJ1-6	CASRIGAGDSPLHF
TRBV25-1	16	NA	NA	TRBJ1-4	CASSEYSGQPNEKLFF
TRBV30	15	TRBD1	NA	TRBJ1-6	CAWRRRDRGNSPLHF
TRBV5-1	17	TRBD2	once	TRBJ2-4	CASSLVASGRQENIQYF
TRBV7-3	13	TRBD1	NA	TRBJ2-7	CASRGTGSPEQYF
TRBV7-9	14	TRBD2	NA	TRBJ2-2	CASSQAGGTGELFF
TRBV7-3	16	TRBD2	NA	TRBJ2-3	CASSIRLAGGADTQYF
TRBV10-3	13	NA	NA	TRBJ1-2	CAISPRGGGGYTF
TRBV30	17	TRBD1	NA	TRBJ1-6	CAWNGGRGTGDNSPLHF
TRBV13	14	TRBD2	NA	TRBJ2-1	CASSFRTRSNEQFF
TRBV10-3	13	NA	NA	TRBJ1-1	CAIRGGMNTEAFF
TRBV3-1/TRBV3-2	12	NA	NA	TRBJ2-7	CASSHHTGMQYF
TRBV6-5	15	NA	NA	TRBJ2-3	CASSRDRGNQDTQYF
TRBV5-1	13	NA	NA	TRBJ2-7	CASSGWGLDEQYF
TRBV9	16	NA	few	TRBJ1-6	CASSVGMGGGNSPLHF
TRBV6-5	16	NA	once	TRBJ2-3	CASSYRSEGVADTQYF
TRBV9	12	NA	NA	TRBJ2-2	CASSVSGGELFF
TRBV2	14	NA	NA	TRBJ1-1	CASSEAIPISLAFF
TRBV4-2	14	NA	once	TRBJ2-7	CASSQDLASREQYF
TRBV21-1	14	NA	NA	TRBJ1-5	CASSKGRGWRPQHF
TRBV6-5	16	TRBD1	NA	TRBJ1-6	CASSYSWRQGDSPLHF
TRBV27	14	TRBD1	NA	TRBJ1-5	CASSLLSGGTPQHF
TRBV18	17	TRBD1	NA	TRBJ1-3	CASSQDRGRNSGNTIYF
TRBV30	19	TRBD2	NA	TRBJ2-1	CAWSAALLLTSGRGNEQFF
TRBV5-1	16	TRBD2	NA	TRBJ2-5	CASSPSGLAGQETQYF
TRBV10-3	17	TRBD1	NA	TRBJ2-3	CAISESRGDRTTDTQYF
TRBV15	14	NA	NA	TRBJ2-1	CATSRDSRYNEQFF
TRBV6-5	15	NA	NA	TRBJ1-1	CASSYQGVSNTEAFF
TRBV19	17	TRBD1	NA	TRBJ1-5	CASSSVHRGGSNQPQHF
TRBV6-1	15	NA	NA	TRBJ2-2	CASSERQGNTGELFF